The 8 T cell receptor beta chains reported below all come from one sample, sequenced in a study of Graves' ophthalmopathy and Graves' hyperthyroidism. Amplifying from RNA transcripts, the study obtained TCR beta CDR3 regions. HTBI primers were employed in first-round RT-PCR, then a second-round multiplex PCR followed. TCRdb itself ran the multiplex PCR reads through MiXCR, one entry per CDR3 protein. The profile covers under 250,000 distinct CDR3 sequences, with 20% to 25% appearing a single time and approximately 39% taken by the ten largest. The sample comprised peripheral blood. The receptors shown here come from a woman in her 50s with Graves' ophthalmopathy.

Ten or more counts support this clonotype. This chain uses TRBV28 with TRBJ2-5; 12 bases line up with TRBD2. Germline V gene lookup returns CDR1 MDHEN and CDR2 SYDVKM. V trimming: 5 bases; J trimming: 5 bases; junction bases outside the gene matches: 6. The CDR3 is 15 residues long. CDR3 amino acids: CASSDGLAGSETQYF. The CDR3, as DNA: TGTGCCAGCAGTGACGGACTAGCGGGATCGGAGACCCAGTACTTC.

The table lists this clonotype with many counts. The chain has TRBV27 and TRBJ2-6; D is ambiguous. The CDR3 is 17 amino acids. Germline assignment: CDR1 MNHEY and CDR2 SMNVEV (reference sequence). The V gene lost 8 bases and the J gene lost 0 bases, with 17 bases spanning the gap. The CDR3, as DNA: TGTGCCAGCCGCTTATTAGGGTTTAGCTCTGGGGCCAACGTCCTGACTTTC. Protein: CASRLLGFSSGANVLTF.

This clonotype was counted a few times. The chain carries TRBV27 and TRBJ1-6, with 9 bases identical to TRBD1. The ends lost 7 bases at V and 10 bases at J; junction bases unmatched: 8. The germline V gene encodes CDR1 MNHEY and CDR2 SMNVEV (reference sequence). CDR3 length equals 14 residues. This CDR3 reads CASTQGANPSPLHF. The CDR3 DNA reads TGTGCCAGCACACAGGGGGCTAACCCGTCACCCCTCCACTTT.

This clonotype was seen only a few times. CDR3 region: CASSLVTGNYGYTF. The CDR3 coding sequence is TGTGCCAGCAGCCTGGTGACAGGGAACTATGGCTACACCTTC. The chain combines TRBV5-4 with TRBJ1-2; 7 nucleotides agree with TRBD1. Per germline, CDR1 SGHNT and CDR2 YYREEE (reference sequence). The CDR3 extends over 14 amino acids. J gave up 2 bases and V 4 bases, and 5 bases lay outside the gene matches.

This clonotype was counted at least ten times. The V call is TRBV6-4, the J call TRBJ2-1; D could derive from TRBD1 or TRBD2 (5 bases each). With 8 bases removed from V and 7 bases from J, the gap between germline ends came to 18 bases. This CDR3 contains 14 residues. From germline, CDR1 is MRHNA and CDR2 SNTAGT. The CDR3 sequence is CASAPGPGGNEQFF. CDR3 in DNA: TGTGCCAGCGCACCGGGACCGGGTGGTAATGAGCAGTTCTTC.

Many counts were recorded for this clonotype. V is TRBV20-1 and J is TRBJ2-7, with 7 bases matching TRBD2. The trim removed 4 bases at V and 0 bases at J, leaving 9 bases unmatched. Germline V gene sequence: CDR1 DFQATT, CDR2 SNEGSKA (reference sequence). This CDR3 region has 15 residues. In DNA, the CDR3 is TGCAGTGCTACCGGTAGCGGGCAAAGCTCCTACGAGCAGTACTTC. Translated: CSATGSGQSSYEQYF.

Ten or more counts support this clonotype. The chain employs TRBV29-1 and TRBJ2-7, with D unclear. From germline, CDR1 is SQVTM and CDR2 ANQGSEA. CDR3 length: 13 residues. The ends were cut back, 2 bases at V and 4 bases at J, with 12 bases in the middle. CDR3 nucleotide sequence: TGCAGCGTTGAAACGTGGGGTGCGTACGAGCAGTACTTC. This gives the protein CSVETWGAYEQYF.

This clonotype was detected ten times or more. The CDR3 region has the DNA TGCAGCGTTGGAGACAGGGCCTCGGAGACCCAGTACTTC. It translates to CSVGDRASETQYF. The rearrangement joins TRBV29-1 to TRBJ2-5; TRBD1 matches 7 bases. The length of the CDR3 is 13 residues. In germline, CDR1 is SQVTM, CDR2 ANQGSEA. With 4 bases clipped from V and 5 bases from J, the junction kept 7 bases outside the gene matches.